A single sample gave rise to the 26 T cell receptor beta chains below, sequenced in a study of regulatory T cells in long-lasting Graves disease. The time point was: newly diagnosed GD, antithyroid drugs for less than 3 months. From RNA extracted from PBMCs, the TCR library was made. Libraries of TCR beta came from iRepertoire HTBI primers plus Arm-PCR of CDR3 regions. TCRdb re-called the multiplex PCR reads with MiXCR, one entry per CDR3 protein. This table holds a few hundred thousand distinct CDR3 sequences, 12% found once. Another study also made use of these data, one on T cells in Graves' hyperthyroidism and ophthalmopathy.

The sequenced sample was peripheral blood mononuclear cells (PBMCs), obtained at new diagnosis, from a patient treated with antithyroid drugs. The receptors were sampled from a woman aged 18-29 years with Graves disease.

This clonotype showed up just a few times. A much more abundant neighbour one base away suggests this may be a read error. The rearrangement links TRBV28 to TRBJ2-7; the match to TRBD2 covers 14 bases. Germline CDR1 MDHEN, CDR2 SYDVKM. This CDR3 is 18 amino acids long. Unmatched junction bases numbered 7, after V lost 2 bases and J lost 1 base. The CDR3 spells CASSLLRTSGGFSYEQYF. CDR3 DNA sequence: TGTGCCAGCAGTTTACTGAGGACTAGCGGGGGGTTTTCCTACGAGCAGTACTTC.

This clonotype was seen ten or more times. In nucleotides, the CDR3 is TGTGCCAGCAGCTCCAGGACAGGGACTCCGCCCCAGCATTTT. Translation: CASSSRTGTPPQHF. The genes are TRBV7-2 and TRBJ1-5, with 8 bases lining up with TRBD1. Germline CDR1 SGHTA, CDR2 FQGNSA. The CDR3 consists of 14 residues. V dropped 4 bases and J dropped 9; count of bases not matched to a gene: 8.

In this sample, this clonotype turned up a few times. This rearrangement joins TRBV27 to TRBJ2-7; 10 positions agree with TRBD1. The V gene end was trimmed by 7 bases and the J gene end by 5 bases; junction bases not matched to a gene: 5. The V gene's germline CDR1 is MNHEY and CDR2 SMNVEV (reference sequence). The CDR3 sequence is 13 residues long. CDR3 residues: CASNGQGEDEQYF. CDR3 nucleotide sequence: TGTGCCAGCAACGGACAGGGGGAGGACGAGCAGTACTTC.

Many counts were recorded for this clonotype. The CDR3 region has the DNA TGTGCCAGCAGCCCACGGACGATTGGAGCTTTCTTT. It yields the protein CASSPRTIGAFF. The V and J genes are TRBV7-9 and TRBJ1-1; no firm D call. The CDR3 loop spans 12 amino acids. Trimming shortened V by 5 bases and J by 10 bases, and 14 bases separated the two germline ends. Germline CDR1 reads SEHNR; CDR2 reads FQNEAQ (reference sequence).

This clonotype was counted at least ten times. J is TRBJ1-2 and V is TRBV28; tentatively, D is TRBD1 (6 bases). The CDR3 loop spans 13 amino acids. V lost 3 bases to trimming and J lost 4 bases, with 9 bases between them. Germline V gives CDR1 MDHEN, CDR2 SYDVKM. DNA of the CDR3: TGTGCCAGCAGTTTTGGACAGAGCTATGGCTACACCTTC. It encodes CASSFGQSYGYTF.

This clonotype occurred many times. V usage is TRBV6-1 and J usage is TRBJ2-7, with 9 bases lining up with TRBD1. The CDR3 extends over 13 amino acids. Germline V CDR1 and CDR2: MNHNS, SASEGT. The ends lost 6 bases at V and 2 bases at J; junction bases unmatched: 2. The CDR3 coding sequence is TGTGCCAGCAGACGGACAGGGGCCTACGAGCAGTACGTC. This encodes CASRRTGAYEQYV.

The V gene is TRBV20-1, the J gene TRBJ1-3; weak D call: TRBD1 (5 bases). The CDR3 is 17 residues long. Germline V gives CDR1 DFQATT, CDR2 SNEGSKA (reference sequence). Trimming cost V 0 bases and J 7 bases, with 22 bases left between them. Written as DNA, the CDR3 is TGCAGTGCTAGAGATTTTCGCGGCCTCTCAGGGAGTAACACCATATATTTT. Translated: CSARDFRGLSGSNTIYF.

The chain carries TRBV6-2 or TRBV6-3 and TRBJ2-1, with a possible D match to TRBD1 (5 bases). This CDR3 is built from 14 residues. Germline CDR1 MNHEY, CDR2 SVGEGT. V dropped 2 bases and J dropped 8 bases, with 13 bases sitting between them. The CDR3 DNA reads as TGTGCCAGCAGTTACCTTGACAGCGTCGATGAGCAGTTCTTC. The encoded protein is CASSYLDSVDEQFF.

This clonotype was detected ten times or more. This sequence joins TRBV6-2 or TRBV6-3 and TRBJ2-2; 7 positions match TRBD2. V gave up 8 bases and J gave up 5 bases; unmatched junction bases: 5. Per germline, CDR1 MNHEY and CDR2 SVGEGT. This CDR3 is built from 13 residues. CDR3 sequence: CASRSAGTGELFF. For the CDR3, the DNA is TGTGCCAGCCGGTCAGCGGGAACCGGGGAGCTGTTTTTT.

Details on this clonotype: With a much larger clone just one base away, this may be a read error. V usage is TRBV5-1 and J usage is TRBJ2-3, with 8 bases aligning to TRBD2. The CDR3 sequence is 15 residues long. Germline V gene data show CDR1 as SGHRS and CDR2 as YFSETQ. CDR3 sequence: CARSLAAGGADTQYF. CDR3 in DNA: TGCGCCCGCAGCTTGGCCGCGGGGGGAGCAGATACGCAGTATTTT.

CDR3 nucleotide sequence: TGTGCCAGCAGGGGGGAGGACAGGGGAACCTATGGCTACACCTTC. This sequence encodes CASRGEDRGTYGYTF. V gene TRBV6-1 combines with J gene TRBJ1-2, with TRBD1 matching over 9 bases. This CDR3 has 15 amino acids. After removal of 6 bases from V and 4 bases from J, the junction contained 9 bases not matched to a gene. Germline V gene sequence: CDR1 MNHNS, CDR2 SASEGT.

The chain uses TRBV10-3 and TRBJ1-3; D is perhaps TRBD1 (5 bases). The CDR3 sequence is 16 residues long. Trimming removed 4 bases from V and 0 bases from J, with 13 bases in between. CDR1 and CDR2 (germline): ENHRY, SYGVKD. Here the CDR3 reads CAISVGGPYSGNTIYF. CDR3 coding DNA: TGTGCCATCAGTGTCGGGGGTCCCTACTCTGGAAACACCATATATTTT.

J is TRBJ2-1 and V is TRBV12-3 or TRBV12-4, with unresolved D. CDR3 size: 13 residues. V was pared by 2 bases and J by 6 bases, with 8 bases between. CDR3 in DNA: TGTGCCAGCAGTTTAAATGGCGTCAATGAGCAGTTCTTC. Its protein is CASSLNGVNEQFF.

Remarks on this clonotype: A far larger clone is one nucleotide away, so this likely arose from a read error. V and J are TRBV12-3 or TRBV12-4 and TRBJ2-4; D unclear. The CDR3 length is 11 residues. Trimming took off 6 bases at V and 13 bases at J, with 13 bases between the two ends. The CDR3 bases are TGTGCCAGCAGCCAAGCCAATGAGCAGTACTTC. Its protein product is CASSQANEQYF.

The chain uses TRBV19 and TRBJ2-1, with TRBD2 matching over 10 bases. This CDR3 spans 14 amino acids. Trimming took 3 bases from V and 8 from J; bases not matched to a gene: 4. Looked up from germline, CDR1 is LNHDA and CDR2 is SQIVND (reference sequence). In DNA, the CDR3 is TGTGCCAGTAGTATCCGACTAGCGGGCTATGAGCAGTTCTTC. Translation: CASSIRLAGYEQFF. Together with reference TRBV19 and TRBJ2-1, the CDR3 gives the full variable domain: DGGITQSPKYLFRKEGQNVTLSCEQNLNHDAMYWYRQDPGQGLRLIYYSQIVNDFQKGDIAEGYSVSREKKESFPLTVTSAQKNPTAFYLCASSIRLAGYEQFFGPGTRLTVL.

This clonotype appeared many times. Here the CDR3 DNA reads TGCGCCAGCAGCTTGGACCCGGGAGTTAGCGTAGGTAATGAGCAGTTCTTC. Its protein is CASSLDPGVSVGNEQFF. The chain is built from TRBV5-1 and TRBJ2-1, with D possibly being TRBD2 (6 bases). Germline-derived CDR1 and CDR2 are SGHRS and YFSETQ. The CDR3 consists of 17 residues. The V end lost 0 bases, the J end lost 7 bases, and 20 bases lay between the germline ends.

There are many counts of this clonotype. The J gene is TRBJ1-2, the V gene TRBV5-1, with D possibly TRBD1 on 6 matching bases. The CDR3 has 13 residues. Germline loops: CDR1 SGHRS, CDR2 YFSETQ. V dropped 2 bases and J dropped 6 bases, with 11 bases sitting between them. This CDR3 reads CASSLIQGDGYTF. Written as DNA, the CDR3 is TGCGCCAGCAGCTTAATACAGGGCGATGGCTACACCTTC.

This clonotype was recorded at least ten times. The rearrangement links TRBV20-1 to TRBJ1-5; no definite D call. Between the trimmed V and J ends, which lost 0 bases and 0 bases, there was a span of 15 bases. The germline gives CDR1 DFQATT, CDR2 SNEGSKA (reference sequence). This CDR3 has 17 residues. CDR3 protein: CSARDPTRVNSNQPQHF. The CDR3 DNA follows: TGCAGTGCTAGAGACCCCACAAGGGTAAATAGCAATCAGCCCCAGCATTTT.

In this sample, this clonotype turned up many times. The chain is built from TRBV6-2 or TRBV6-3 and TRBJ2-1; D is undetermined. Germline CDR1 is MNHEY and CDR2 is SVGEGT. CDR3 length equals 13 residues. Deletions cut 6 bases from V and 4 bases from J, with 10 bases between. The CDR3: CASSLQPYNEQFF. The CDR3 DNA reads TGTGCCAGCAGCCTTCAGCCTTACAATGAGCAGTTCTTC.

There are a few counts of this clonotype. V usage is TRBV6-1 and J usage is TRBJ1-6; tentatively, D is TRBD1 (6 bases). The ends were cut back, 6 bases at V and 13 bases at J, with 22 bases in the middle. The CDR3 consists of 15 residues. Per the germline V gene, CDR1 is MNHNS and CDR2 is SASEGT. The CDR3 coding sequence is TGTGCCAGCAGACCGGGACAATCGTCTTTGGCTCCCCTCCACTTT. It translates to CASRPGQSSLAPLHF.

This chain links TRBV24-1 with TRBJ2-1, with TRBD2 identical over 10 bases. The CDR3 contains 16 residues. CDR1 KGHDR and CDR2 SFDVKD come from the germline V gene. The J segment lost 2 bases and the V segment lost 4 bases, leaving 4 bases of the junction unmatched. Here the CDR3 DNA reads TGTGCCACCAGTGACCGGGGACTAGCGACCTACAATGAGCAGTTCTTC. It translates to CATSDRGLATYNEQFF.

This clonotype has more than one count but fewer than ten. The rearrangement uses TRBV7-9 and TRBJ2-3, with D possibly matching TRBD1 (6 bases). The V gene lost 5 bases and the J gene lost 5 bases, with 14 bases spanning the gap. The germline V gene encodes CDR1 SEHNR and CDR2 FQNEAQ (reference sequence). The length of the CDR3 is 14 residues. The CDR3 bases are TGTGCCAGCAGCCTACGGACAGACCTAGATACGCAGTATTTT. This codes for CASSLRTDLDTQYF. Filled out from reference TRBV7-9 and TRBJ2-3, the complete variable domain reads DTGVSQNPRHKITKRGQNVTFRCDPISEHNRLYWYRQTLGQGPEFLTYFQNEAQLEKSRLLSDRFSAERPKGSFSTLEIQRTEQGDSAMYLCASSLRTDLDTQYFGPGTRLTVL.

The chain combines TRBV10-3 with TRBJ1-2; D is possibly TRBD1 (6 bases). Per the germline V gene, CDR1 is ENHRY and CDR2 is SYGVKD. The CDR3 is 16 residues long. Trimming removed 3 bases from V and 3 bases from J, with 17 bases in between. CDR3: CAISDPTGLGYYGYTF. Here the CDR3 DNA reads TGTGCCATCAGTGACCCGACAGGCCTGGGCTACTATGGCTACACCTTC.

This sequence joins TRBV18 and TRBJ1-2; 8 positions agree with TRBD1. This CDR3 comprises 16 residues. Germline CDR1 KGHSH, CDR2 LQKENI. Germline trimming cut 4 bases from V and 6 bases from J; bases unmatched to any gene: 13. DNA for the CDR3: TGTGCCAGCTCACGAGGTTCAACAGGGGGTTACGATGGCTACACCTTC. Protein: CASSRGSTGGYDGYTF.

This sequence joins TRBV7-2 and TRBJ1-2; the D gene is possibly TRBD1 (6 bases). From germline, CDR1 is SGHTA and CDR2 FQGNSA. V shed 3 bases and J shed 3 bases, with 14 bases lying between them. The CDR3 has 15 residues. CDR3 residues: CASSFPGVNYYGYTF. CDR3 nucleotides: TGTGCCAGCAGCTTTCCAGGGGTCAATTACTATGGCTACACCTTC.

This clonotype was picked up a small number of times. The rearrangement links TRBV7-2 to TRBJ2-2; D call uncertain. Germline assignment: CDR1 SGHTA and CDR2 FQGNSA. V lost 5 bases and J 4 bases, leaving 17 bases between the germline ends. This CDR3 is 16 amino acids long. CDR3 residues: CASSPLDGRPTGELFF. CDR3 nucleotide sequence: TGTGCCAGCAGCCCCCTTGACGGGCGACCCACCGGGGAGCTGTTTTTT.